Shown below are 13 T cell receptor beta chains from a single sample sequenced in a study of neoadjuvant anti-PD-1 for oral cavity cancer. Time point denoted: after neoadjuvant nivolumab, at surgical resection. Generated by immunoSEQ multiplex PCR, the TCRdb table keeps only in-frame clones and is missing some. The sample has about 68,000 clones; approximately 84% are singletons. The sample here was PBMCs, taken after nivolumab (anti-PD-1) treatment. The receptors come from a person aged 35-79 years with oral cavity squamous cell carcinoma.

With regard to this clone: At one of its ends the junction is not consistent with the germline gene, which may arise from a read error. The rearrangement joins TRBV29-1 to TRBJ2-5, with a possible D match to TRBD1 (6 bases). Germline V lookup: CDR1 SQVTM, CDR2 ANQGSEA. CDR3 size: 9 residues. CDR3 in amino acids: CSFEGAQYF. The CDR3 nucleotides read TGCAGCTTTGAGGGGGCCCAGTACTTC.

V gene TRBV5-1 combines with J gene TRBJ2-7, with TRBD2 as a possible D gene (6 bases). Between the trimmed V and J ends, which lost 2 bases and 3 bases, there was a span of 15 bases. CDR3 length: 15 amino acids. CDR1 SGHRS and CDR2 YFSETQ come from the germline V gene. CDR3 sequence: CASSLGQDYFYEQYF. The CDR3 DNA is TGCGCCAGCAGCTTAGGTCAGGACTATTTCTACGAGCAGTACTTC.

The genes are TRBV7-6 and TRBJ2-1; D possibly corresponds to TRBD2 (6 bases). Trimming cost V 4 bases and J 6 bases, with 22 bases left between them. The CDR3 sequence is 17 residues long. Germline CDR1 is SGHVS and CDR2 is FNYEAQ. The CDR3 loop is CASSSSVPGGIPNEQFF. In DNA form, the CDR3 reads TGTGCCAGCAGCTCTAGTGTACCCGGGGGAATTCCCAATGAGCAGTTCTTC.

This chain uses TRBV27 with TRBJ2-7; either TRBD1 or TRBD2 may fit D (5 bases each). Germline V CDR1 and CDR2: MNHEY, SMNVEV (reference sequence). V was pared by 6 bases and J by 3 bases, with 15 bases between. The CDR3 totals 14 residues. CDR3 region: CASSSGTFGYEQYF. The CDR3 DNA reads TGTGCCAGCAGCTCCGGGACGTTCGGCTACGAGCAGTACTTC.

This clone was observed once. J is TRBJ2-5 and V is TRBV30, with TRBD2 matching 9 bases. V was pared by 5 bases and J by 5 bases, with 3 bases of the junction left unmatched. The CDR3 is 12 residues long. The germline CDR1 and CDR2 sequences are GTSNPN and SVGIG (reference sequence). The CDR3 protein is CAWGGRGETQYF. The CDR3 bases are TGTGCCTGGGGCGGGAGGGGGGAGACCCAGTACTTC.

In DNA, the CDR3 is TGTGCCAGCGACCCCCTGAGCTCCTACAATGAGCAGTTCTTC. It specifies CASDPLSSYNEQFF. V usage is TRBV2 and J usage is TRBJ2-1; no firm D call. The germline CDR1 and CDR2 sequences are SNHLY and FYNNEI. V was pared by 8 bases and J by 0 bases, with 11 bases between. CDR3 length: 14 amino acids.

The chain links TRBV5-5 to TRBJ2-1; D may correspond to TRBD1 or TRBD2 (6 bases each). The CDR3 has 15 amino acids. Looked up from germline, CDR1 is SGHKS and CDR2 is YYEKEE (reference sequence). Between the trimmed V and J ends, which lost 2 bases and 2 bases, there was a span of 11 bases. The CDR3 nucleotides read TGTGCCAGCAGCTTTCCGCGGGACACCTACAATGAGCAGTTCTTC. Its protein is CASSFPRDTYNEQFF.

V is TRBV6-8 and J is TRBJ2-3, with 16 bases that match TRBD2. This CDR3 has 19 amino acids. The V segment lost 6 bases and the J segment 1 base; nucleotides outside the gene matches: 10. Germline lookup yields CDR1 MNHGY and CDR2 SAAAGT. CDR3 coding DNA: TGTGCCAGCAGCCTGCCGGGACTAGCGGGAGGGCCTGGCACAGATACGCAGTATTTT. It encodes CASSLPGLAGGPGTDTQYF.

V usage is TRBV27 and J usage is TRBJ1-2, with no clear D. Germline V CDR1 and CDR2: MNHEY, SMNVEV (reference sequence). V dropped 6 bases and J dropped 0 bases, with 11 bases sitting between them. The CDR3 is 14 residues long. The CDR3 nucleotides read TGTGCCAGCAGGGCCCACAACGCTAACTATGGCTACACCTTC. Its protein product is CASRAHNANYGYTF.

This clone turned up a few times. The chain links TRBV18 to TRBJ1-2, with D perhaps TRBD1 (5 bases). From germline, CDR1 is KGHSH and CDR2 LQKENI. The CDR3 covers 17 residues. Trimming took 3 bases from V and 8 from J, leaving 25 bases between them. The CDR3, as DNA: TGTGCCAGCTCACCCCCCGAGGGAAGAACTGGGTCAGGGGGCTACACCTTC. Translation gives CASSPPEGRTGSGGYTF.

The rearrangement uses TRBV9 and TRBJ2-2; perhaps D is TRBD1 or TRBD2 (5 bases each). Trimming left V 6 bases short and J 5 bases short, with 8 bases between. The CDR3 has 12 amino acids. Per the germline V gene, CDR1 is SGDLS and CDR2 is YYNGEE. Here the CDR3 reads CASNGGTGELFF. CDR3 DNA: TGTGCCAGCAATGGGGGAACCGGGGAGCTGTTTTTT.

In its sample, this clone was seen a few times. The chain joins TRBV4-2 to TRBJ2-1; no definite D call. Trimming removed 0 bases from V and 0 bases from J, with 9 bases in between. The CDR3 is 16 residues long. Germline V gene data show CDR1 as LGHNA and CDR2 as YNFKEQ. The CDR3 nucleotides are TGTGCCAGCAGCCAAGATTTGATAGGCTCCTACAATGAGCAGTTCTTC. It yields the protein CASSQDLIGSYNEQFF.

The J gene is TRBJ1-5, the V gene TRBV2; maybe TRBD1 (5 bases). Trimming removed 2 bases at V and 4 bases at J, with 9 bases between. Germline V gene lookup returns CDR1 SNHLY and CDR2 FYNNEI. This CDR3 is 14 amino acids long. CDR3 DNA: TGTGCCAGCAGTGAACCCAGGGCGAATCAGCCCCAGCATTTT. This translates into CASSEPRANQPQHF.